Presented here are 32 T cell receptor beta chains from one specimen sequenced in a study of cytomegalovirus exposure and HLA in healthy donors. The PCR was carried out with 60 Vbeta primers and 13 Jbeta primers. Assay used: immunoSEQ multiplex PCR; TCRdb lists only in-frame clones, some missing. The table lists more than 130,000 clones, 80% of them singletons, with under 7.5% in the top ten. The sequenced sample was PBMCs. Source of these receptors: a man aged 40-50 years in good health and CMV-seropositive.

This chain joins TRBV4-3 and TRBJ2-7; 10 bases map to TRBD1. This CDR3 is 14 amino acids long. V dropped 4 bases and J dropped 3; count of bases not matched to a gene: 3. CDR1 is LGHNA, CDR2 YSLEER, per germline. CDR3 amino acids: CASSLGQGIYEQYF. CDR3 bases: TGCGCCAGCAGCCTGGGACAGGGGATCTACGAGCAGTACTTC.

With respect to this clone: The junction differs from germline at one of its ends, possibly a read error. The genes are TRBV6-1 and TRBJ2-2, with D possibly being TRBD2 (7 bases). The CDR3 spans 13 residues. Germline loops: CDR1 MNHNS, CDR2 SASEGT. CDR3 DNA sequence: TGTGCCATCGGGGGGCTGTCCACCCGGGAGCTGTTTTTT. This encodes CAIGGLSTRELFF.

A single count supports this clone. This rearrangement joins TRBV28 to TRBJ2-5; D is ambiguous. Deletions cut 4 bases from V and 4 bases from J, with 13 bases between. The CDR3 is made up of 14 amino acids. Per germline, CDR1 MDHEN and CDR2 SYDVKM. As DNA, the CDR3 is TGTGCCAGCAGTTCCCAGTCCCGAGGAGAGACCCAGTACTTC. Its protein product is CASSSQSRGETQYF.

V is TRBV5-4 and J is TRBJ2-5; TRBD1 might be the D (6 bases). CDR1 is SGHNT, CDR2 YYREEE, per germline (reference sequence). With 4 bases removed from V and 5 bases from J, the gap between germline ends came to 21 bases. This CDR3 is 16 amino acids long. CDR3 DNA sequence: TGTGCCAGCAGCGCCCGGCTGCCACAGGGTCGGGAGACCCAGTACTTC. Residues: CASSARLPQGRETQYF. The full variable domain, completed using reference TRBV5-4 and TRBJ2-5, is ETGVTQSPTHLIKTRGQQVTLRCSSQSGHNTVSWYQQALGQGPQFIFQYYREEENGRGNFPPRFSGLQFPNYSSELNVNALELDDSALYLCASSARLPQGRETQYFGPGTRLLVL.

V usage is TRBV25-1 and J usage is TRBJ2-3, with 7 bases identical to TRBD1. With V trimmed by 7 bases and J by 1 base, 5 bases remained unmatched. The germline CDR1 and CDR2 sequences are MGHDK and SYGVNS. CDR3 size: 14 residues. CDR3 amino acids: CASKSTGGTDTQYF. The CDR3, as DNA: TGTGCCAGCAAAAGCACAGGGGGCACAGATACGCAGTATTTT.

Remarks on this clone: The same CDR3 can be traced to other DNA sequences in this sample. This sequence joins TRBV7-2 and TRBJ1-1; D might be TRBD1 (6 bases). The germline V and J ends were trimmed by 2 bases and 4 bases, with 14 bases remaining between them. CDR1 is SGHTA, CDR2 FQGNSA, per germline. This CDR3 contains 15 residues. As DNA, the CDR3 is TGTGCCAGCAGCTTAACGAAACAGGGTGGCACTGAAGCTTTCTTT. It encodes CASSLTKQGGTEAFF.

The chain carries TRBV2 and TRBJ1-1; TRBD1 matches 9 bases. CDR3 length: 13 amino acids. V shed 4 bases and J 10 bases; nucleotides not matched to a gene: 7. From germline, CDR1 is SNHLY and CDR2 FYNNEI. This chain's CDR3 is CASSGIQGAGAFF. CDR3 nucleotides: TGTGCCAGCAGTGGCATACAGGGGGCGGGAGCTTTCTTT.

V usage is TRBV7-2 and J usage is TRBJ1-2; a possible D gene is TRBD1 (6 bases). Germline V gene sequence: CDR1 SGHTA, CDR2 FQGNSA. The CDR3 consists of 13 residues. The germline V and J ends were trimmed by 5 bases and 8 bases, with 15 bases remaining between them. CDR3 sequence: CASSPTGREGYTF. The CDR3 DNA is TGTGCCAGCAGCCCTACAGGGAGGGAAGGCTACACCTTC.

The rearrangement uses TRBV27 and TRBJ2-7; TRBD2 matches at 7 bases. The V gene end was trimmed by 7 bases and the J gene end by 3 bases; junction bases not matched to a gene: 9. The germline CDR1 and CDR2 sequences are MNHEY and SMNVEV (reference sequence). This CDR3 contains 14 residues. CDR3 region: CASNMGGSDYEQYF. As DNA, the CDR3 is TGTGCCAGCAACATGGGCGGGAGTGACTACGAGCAGTACTTC.

V gene TRBV18 combines with J gene TRBJ1-4, with 7 bases matching TRBD1. V was clipped by 3 bases and J by 7 bases; unmatched bases: 5. CDR1 is KGHSH and CDR2 is LQKENI in the germline V gene. This CDR3 region has 14 residues. The CDR3: CASSPRQGREKLFF. CDR3 coding DNA: TGTGCCAGCTCACCGAGACAGGGACGTGAAAAACTGTTTTTT.

V is TRBV15 and J is TRBJ2-1; D is possibly TRBD1 (6 bases). Trimming removed 1 base at V and 12 bases at J, with 13 bases between. CDR3 size: 13 residues. The germline CDR1 and CDR2 sequences are LNHNV and YYDKDF (reference sequence). The CDR3 loop is CATSRGGQVGQFF. In nucleotides, the CDR3 is TGTGCCACCAGCAGAGGGGGGCAAGTCGGGCAGTTCTTC.

The V and J genes are TRBV4-1 and TRBJ2-6, with 7 bases that match TRBD1. The CDR3 extends over 17 amino acids. Germline assignment: CDR1 MGHRA and CDR2 YSYEKL. With 0 bases clipped from V and 2 bases from J, the junction kept 4 bases outside the gene matches. CDR3 in amino acids: CASSQDLQGPGANVLTF. CDR3 coding DNA: TGCGCCAGCAGCCAAGATTTACAGGGGCCTGGGGCCAACGTCCTGACTTTC.

The rearrangement links TRBV27 to TRBJ2-2; TRBD2 might be the D (6 bases). This CDR3 comprises 13 residues. Looked up from germline, CDR1 is MNHEY and CDR2 is SMNVEV (reference sequence). V gave up 6 bases and J gave up 5 bases, with 10 bases separating them. CDR3 nucleotide sequence: TGTGCCAGCAGCCGGGCGGGAACCGGGGAGCTGTTTTTT. Protein product: CASSRAGTGELFF.

The chain joins TRBV5-6 to TRBJ2-7; 10 positions agree with TRBD1. The ends lost 4 bases at V and 11 bases at J; junction bases unmatched: 12. The CDR3 loop spans 14 amino acids. Germline V gene sequence: CDR1 SGHDT, CDR2 YYEEEE. Here the CDR3 reads CASSRRQGARVKYF. The CDR3 region has the DNA TGTGCCAGCAGCAGAAGACAGGGGGCGCGGGTAAAGTACTTC. The complete variable domain, with remaining parts taken from reference TRBV5-6 and TRBJ2-7, reads DAGVTQSPTHLIKTRGQQVTLRCSPKSGHDTVSWYQQALGQGPQFIFQYYEEEERQRGNFPDRFSGHQFPNYSSELNVNALLLGDSALYLCASSRRQGARVKYFGPGTRLTVT.

The J gene is TRBJ2-7, the V gene TRBV6-1; D perhaps matches TRBD1 (5 bases). There are 14 residues in the CDR3. Between the trimmed V and J ends, which lost 1 base and 4 bases, there was a span of 11 bases. Germline values: CDR1 MNHNS, CDR2 SASEGT. The CDR3: CASSEGGQLYEQYF. The CDR3 DNA sequence: TGTGCCAGCAGTGAAGGGGGCCAACTTTACGAGCAGTACTTC.

This clone was seen a handful of times. V is TRBV5-1 and J is TRBJ1-1; no firm D call. Deletions cut 0 bases from V and 7 bases from J, with 16 bases between. Germline assignment: CDR1 SGHRS and CDR2 YFSETQ. The CDR3 is 15 amino acids. Here the CDR3 reads CASSLVPGLTGEAFF. The DNA of the CDR3 is TGCGCCAGCAGCTTGGTCCCAGGACTTACGGGTGAAGCTTTCTTT.

The chain combines TRBV19 with TRBJ1-5; tentatively, D is TRBD1 (5 bases). Germline lookup yields CDR1 LNHDA and CDR2 SQIVND (reference sequence). V lost 6 bases and J lost 6, with 12 bases in between. This CDR3 spans 13 amino acids. Here the CDR3 reads CASSPTVGQPQHF. The CDR3 coding sequence is TGTGCCAGTAGCCCGACAGTTGGTCAGCCCCAGCATTTT.

This clone was recorded only once. Additional DNA sequences in this sample encode the identical CDR3. The chain couples TRBV25-1 to TRBJ2-7; the match to TRBD1 covers 11 bases. The J segment lost 3 bases and the V segment lost 6 bases, leaving 4 bases of the junction unmatched. The CDR3 loop spans 14 amino acids. Looked up from germline, CDR1 is MGHDK and CDR2 is SYGVNS. The CDR3 reads CASRGTGGFYEQYF. CDR3 nucleotides: TGTGCCAGCAGAGGGACAGGGGGTTTCTACGAGCAGTACTTC.

The chain couples TRBV19 to TRBJ1-2, with 8 bases matching TRBD1. J lost 7 bases, V lost 6 bases, and 16 bases had no gene match. Germline CDR1 LNHDA, CDR2 SQIVND (reference sequence). The CDR3 is 16 residues long. CDR3 sequence: CASRNRGSGPYPGYTF. CDR3 DNA: TGTGCCAGTAGAAACAGGGGGTCCGGGCCCTACCCTGGCTACACCTTC.

The chain is built from TRBV10-1 and TRBJ2-1; 9 bases match TRBD1. V was pared by 7 bases and J by 6 bases, with 10 bases of the junction left unmatched. The CDR3 spans 15 residues. Germline V gene sequence: CDR1 WNHNN, CDR2 SYGVQD (reference sequence). CDR3 protein: CASKSGTGLGNEQFF. The CDR3 bases are TGCGCCAGCAAATCCGGGACAGGGCTTGGCAATGAGCAGTTCTTC.

The rearrangement joins TRBV19 to TRBJ2-3, with a tentative D call TRBD1 (6 bases). The V gene's germline CDR1 is LNHDA and CDR2 SQIVND (reference sequence). This CDR3 spans 14 amino acids. V shed 7 bases and J shed 0 bases, with 11 bases lying between them. CDR3 nucleotide sequence: TGTGCCAGTAAATCGACAGGTAGCACAGATACGCAGTATTTT. This sequence encodes CASKSTGSTDTQYF. Variable domain in full (rest from reference TRBV19 and TRBJ2-3): DGGITQSPKYLFRKEGQNVTLSCEQNLNHDAMYWYRQDPGQGLRLIYYSQIVNDFQKGDIAEGYSVSREKKESFPLTVTSAQKNPTAFYLCASKSTGSTDTQYFGPGTRLTVL.

The V and J genes are TRBV4-2 and TRBJ1-4, with D unclear. Trimming stripped 4 bases from V and 0 bases from J, with 9 bases between. Germline V gene sequence: CDR1 LGHNA, CDR2 YNFKEQ. The CDR3 contains 15 residues. Here the CDR3 reads CASSLVGATNEKLFF. The CDR3 DNA follows: TGTGCCAGCAGCCTCGTGGGAGCAACTAATGAAAAACTGTTTTTT.

This clone was observed once. This sequence joins TRBV4-3 and TRBJ2-1, with D possibly matching TRBD2 (5 bases). The CDR3 has 17 amino acids. The V end was cut by 3 bases, the J end by 7 bases, with 22 bases between. Germline CDR1 reads LGHNA; CDR2 reads YSLEER. CDR3 sequence: CASSQFGRGSSWNEQFF. For the CDR3, the DNA is TGCGCCAGCAGCCAGTTTGGCCGGGGATCATCGTGGAATGAGCAGTTCTTC.

V is TRBV9 and J is TRBJ1-4; the D gene is possibly TRBD1 (5 bases). V dropped 4 bases and J dropped 7 bases, with 5 bases sitting between them. The CDR3 extends over 11 amino acids. The germline CDR1 and CDR2 sequences are SGDLS and YYNGEE. Written as DNA, the CDR3 is TGTGCCAGCAGCAGGGGTGAAAAACTGTTTTTT. Translation: CASSRGEKLFF.

The chain couples TRBV7-9 to TRBJ2-7; no reliable D call. Trimming removed 4 bases from V and 1 base from J, with 8 bases in between. The length of the CDR3 is 13 residues. Germline V gives CDR1 SEHNR, CDR2 FQNEAQ (reference sequence). The chain's CDR3 is CASSSFLSYEQYF. As DNA, the CDR3 is TGTGCCAGCAGCTCCTTCCTTTCCTACGAGCAGTACTTC.

This clone showed up just a few times. The chain links TRBV27 to TRBJ2-2, with 9 bases fitting TRBD1. With 10 bases clipped from V and 1 base from J, the junction kept 4 bases outside the gene matches. This CDR3 has 14 residues. Germline assignment: CDR1 MNHEY and CDR2 SMNVEV (reference sequence). The CDR3 loop is CATGTGMNTGELFF. DNA of the CDR3: TGTGCCACCGGGACAGGGATGAACACCGGGGAGCTGTTTTTT.

This clone was recorded only once. The V and J genes are TRBV6-1 and TRBJ2-7; TRBD1 might be the D (6 bases). Germline loops: CDR1 MNHNS, CDR2 SASEGT. The CDR3 spans 14 residues. Trimming removed 6 bases at V and 2 bases at J, with 14 bases between. The CDR3: CASRDVGQPYEQYF. CDR3 DNA sequence: TGTGCCAGCAGGGACGTTGGACAGCCCTACGAGCAGTACTTC.

The chain combines TRBV2 with TRBJ1-6, with TRBD1 as a possible D gene (6 bases). Trimming stripped 4 bases from V and 10 bases from J, with 23 bases between. The CDR3 consists of 17 residues. Germline V lookup: CDR1 SNHLY, CDR2 FYNNEI. CDR3 in DNA: TGTGCCAGCAGTGCGCCGGCAGGGGCCCTCCCAGGATCACCCCTCCACTTT. Its protein is CASSAPAGALPGSPLHF. The full variable domain, in which reference TRBV2 and TRBJ1-6 provide the parts outside the CDR3, is EPEVTQTPSHQVTQMGQEVILRCVPISNHLYFYWYRQILGQKVEFLVSFYNNEISEKSEIFDDQFSVERPDGSNFTLKIRSTKLEDSAMYFCASSAPAGALPGSPLHFGNGTRLTVT.

The gene calls are TRBV27 and TRBJ1-2; D possibly corresponds to TRBD1 (6 bases). Trimming left V 6 bases short and J 3 bases short, with 20 bases between. This CDR3 is built from 16 residues. Germline CDR1 reads MNHEY; CDR2 reads SMNVEV (reference sequence). Here the CDR3 reads CASSYLTQGRHYGYTF. The CDR3 DNA sequence: TGTGCCAGCAGCTACCTAACACAGGGAAGGCACTATGGCTACACCTTC.

This chain joins TRBV7-9 and TRBJ1-2; a weak D match, TRBD1 (6 bases). Germline assignment: CDR1 SEHNR and CDR2 FQNEAQ (reference sequence). This CDR3 is 15 amino acids long. Trimming left V 2 bases short and J 6 bases short, with 16 bases between. The CDR3 nucleotides read TGTGCCAGCAGCTTAAACTCCCGGGACATAGATGGCTACACCTTC. Translation: CASSLNSRDIDGYTF. Looking up the rest from reference TRBV7-9 and TRBJ1-2 gives the full variable domain: DTGVSQNPRHKITKRGQNVTFRCDPISEHNRLYWYRQTLGQGPEFLTYFQNEAQLEKSRLLSDRFSAERPKGSFSTLEIQRTEQGDSAMYLCASSLNSRDIDGYTFGSGTRLTVV.

This chain joins TRBV14 and TRBJ2-7; 8 bases fit TRBD1. Germline trimming cut 0 bases from V and 3 bases from J; bases unmatched to any gene: 16. The V gene's germline CDR1 is SGHDN and CDR2 FVKESK. CDR3 length equals 19 residues. The CDR3 bases are TGTGCCAGCAGCCAAGATATTCTCTCAGGGGGCCGAGGAAGCTACGAGCAGTACTTC. Translated: CASSQDILSGGRGSYEQYF.

In this sample, this clone turned up once. This rearrangement joins TRBV27 to TRBJ2-7; D possibly corresponds to TRBD1 (5 bases). This CDR3 contains 15 residues. The V end lost 0 bases, the J end lost 5 bases, and 14 bases lay between the germline ends. The germline V gene encodes CDR1 MNHEY and CDR2 SMNVEV (reference sequence). The CDR3 DNA is TGTGCCAGCAGTTTATCTGGGGCCTTGAGCGACGAGCAGTACTTC. It encodes CASSLSGALSDEQYF.